This T cell receptor (beta chain) was sequenced for a study of human T cells and chemical hapten exposure. MiXCR was run by TCRdb on the RACE reads, yielding one entry per CDR3 protein. This repertoire shows 40,000 to 45,000 distinct CDR3 sequences, approximately 4% found once; its top ten account for 5.6%. The sample holds many counts of this clonotype. Its antigen is undetermined. This sample's time point: healthy volunteer bleed at 6 weeks. The authors extracted total RNA from unfractionated whole blood. Germline V lookup: CDR1 SGHVS, CDR2 FQNEAQ. There are 13 residues in the CDR3. Trimming left V 0 bases short and J 15 bases short, with 15 bases between. General study points: TCRs exceeding 1 in 1000 frequency stayed unchanged with DPC sensitization.

The TCR was taken from a human donor in good health. Some clones in this sample may be carry-over from other donors' samples. The chain has TRBV7-8 and TRBJ2-1; D may match TRBD1 or TRBD2 (6 bases each). The sample consisted of whole blood. This CDR3 reads CASSLAGWGRGFF. For the CDR3, the DNA is TGTGCCAGCAGCTTAGCAGGCTGGGGGCGGGGGTTCTTC.